One and the same sample provided the 18 T cell receptor beta chains below, sequenced in a study of glioma-infiltrating T cells (dated by TCRdb to the mid-2010s). Sequencing instrument: Illumina MiSeq. TCR alpha and beta CDR3 regions were amplified with the iRepertoire nested amplicon-rescue multiplex PCR (arm-PCR) platform from RNA. TCRdb reworked the public reads: Q25 trimming with fastp, MiXCR clone assembly, productive beta chains retained. For every CDR3 protein sequence, its rows merge into one entry that carries the most common genes and DNA. Recorded for this sample are about 410,000 distinct CDR3 sequences; around 45% of them occurred a single time. About 12% of the sample rests with the top ten. The sample consisted of glioma tissue, nonneoplastic brain tissue, or PBMCs (not recorded which). The origin of the receptors is a human donor with low-grade glioma or glioblastoma, undergoing nonglioma brain surgery, or in good health (not recorded which).

Details on this clonotype: This may come from a read error, since a much larger clone is one base off. In DNA form, the CDR3 reads TGTGCCAGCAGTTACACCGGCGGTCAGACCCAGCATTTT. Encoded protein: CASSYTGGQTQHF. The rearrangement links TRBV6-2 or TRBV6-3 to TRBJ1-5, with D uncertain. Germline V lookup: CDR1 MNHEY, CDR2 SVGEGT. The CDR3 consists of 13 residues.

The chain couples TRBV7-2 to TRBJ2-5, with D tentatively TRBD2 (5 bases). The germline V gene encodes CDR1 SGHTA and CDR2 FQGNSA. The CDR3 covers 14 residues. Between the trimmed V and J ends, which lost 4 bases and 1 base, there was a span of 10 bases. The CDR3 sequence is CASSWAGGQETQYF. In nucleotides, the CDR3 is TGTGCCAGCAGCTGGGCGGGCGGCCAAGAGACCCAGTACTTC.

Only a few counts were recorded for this clonotype. V and J are TRBV20-1 and TRBJ2-1; 10 bases are a match to TRBD1. Trimming removed 2 bases from V and 4 bases from J; junction bases left unmatched: 8. Germline lookup yields CDR1 DFQATT and CDR2 SNEGSKA (reference sequence). The CDR3 sequence is 16 residues long. The CDR3 DNA is TGCAGTGCTAGACTAGCCGGGACAGGGGATTACAATGAGCAGTTCTTC. Amino acids: CSARLAGTGDYNEQFF.

Notes on this clonotype: A much more abundant neighbour one base away suggests this may be a read error. The gene calls are TRBV27 and TRBJ2-7; either TRBD1 or TRBD2 may supply D (5 bases each). CDR3 length: 14 residues. CDR1 is MNHEY and CDR2 is SMNVEV in the germline V gene (reference sequence). CDR3 amino acids: CASRGRVNSYQQYF. For the CDR3, the DNA is TGTGCCAGCAGGGGGCGGGTCAACTCCTACCAGCAGTACTTC.

The gene calls are TRBV6-1 and TRBJ2-1, with 13 bases identical to TRBD2. V trimming: 4 bases; J trimming: 2 bases; junction bases outside the gene matches: 2. CDR1 MNHNS and CDR2 SASEGT come from the germline V gene. CDR3 length: 16 amino acids. Here the CDR3 reads CASSVGLAGAYNEQFF. In DNA form, the CDR3 reads TGTGCCAGCAGTGTCGGACTAGCGGGAGCCTACAATGAGCAGTTCTTC.

This clonotype occurred once. Possible read error: a much larger clone is one base away. This chain joins TRBV7-2 and TRBJ1-5, with a weak D call TRBD1 (5 bases). This CDR3 is built from 16 residues. The germline V gene encodes CDR1 SGHTA and CDR2 FQGNSA. This chain's CDR3 is CASSLSSWGGDQHQHF. CDR3 sequence (DNA): TGTGCCAGCAGCTTATCTTCCTGGGGAGGGGATCAGCACCAGCATTTT.

The rearrangement joins TRBV7-9 to TRBJ2-1; the D call may be TRBD1 or TRBD2 (5 bases each). V was trimmed by 5 bases and J by 10 bases, leaving 15 bases between them. Germline V lookup: CDR1 SEHNR, CDR2 FQNEAQ (reference sequence). This CDR3 has 13 residues. The CDR3 loop reads CASSQGTPGEQFF. The DNA for the CDR3 is TGTGCCAGCAGCCAAGGGACGCCGGGGGAGCAGTTCTTC.

In this sample, this clonotype turned up a few times. The chain recombines TRBV28 with TRBJ2-3; TRBD2 might be the D (6 bases). The CDR3 extends over 12 amino acids. Germline CDR1 MDHEN, CDR2 SYDVKM. Deletions cut 5 bases from V and 8 bases from J, with 11 bases between. The CDR3 sequence: CASSPPGSTQYF. In DNA, the CDR3 is TGTGCCAGCAGTCCCCCCGGGAGTACGCAGTATTTT.

This clonotype was seen only a few times. The V call is TRBV4-3, the J call TRBJ2-1; D perhaps matches TRBD2 (5 bases). This CDR3 comprises 17 residues. Trimming took off 0 bases at V and 0 bases at J, with 12 bases between the two ends. Germline V gives CDR1 LGHNA, CDR2 YSLEER. CDR3 DNA sequence: TGCGCCAGCAGCCAAGAAATAGCGACGAGCTCCTACAATGAGCAGTTCTTC. This codes for CASSQEIATSSYNEQFF.

This CDR3 reads CASSPSDKKLFF. The CDR3 DNA follows: TGTGCCAGCAGCCCCTCGGATAAAAAACTGTTTTTT. The V and J genes are TRBV7-2 and TRBJ1-4; D gene uncertain. The CDR3 is made up of 12 amino acids. The germline gives CDR1 SGHTA, CDR2 FQGNSA. Trimming took 5 bases from V and 9 from J, leaving 10 bases between them.

This clonotype was detected only a few times. This sequence joins TRBV7-2 and TRBJ1-4; D is unclear. Germline values: CDR1 SGHTA, CDR2 FQGNSA. Trimming left V 5 bases short and J 7 bases short, with 11 bases between. CDR3 size: 13 residues. CDR3 nucleotides: TGTGCCAGCAGCCAGCTATTGGTTGAAAAACTGTTTTTT. Amino acid sequence: CASSQLLVEKLFF. The variable domain in full, with the rest retrieved from reference TRBV7-2 and TRBJ1-4, is GAGVSQSPSNKVTEKGKDVELRCDPISGHTALYWYRQSLGQGLEFLIYFQGNSAPDKSGLPSDRFSAERTGGSVSTLTIQRTQQEDSAVYLCASSQLLVEKLFFGSGTQLSVL.

In this sample, this clonotype turned up a few times. This chain uses TRBV19 with TRBJ2-7; D is perhaps TRBD2 (5 bases). CDR3 length: 13 residues. The germline V and J ends were trimmed by 5 bases and 3 bases, with 11 bases remaining between them. Germline CDR1 reads LNHDA; CDR2 reads SQIVND (reference sequence). The chain's CDR3 is CASSGGPSYEQYF. DNA for the CDR3: TGTGCCAGTAGTGGAGGACCGAGCTACGAGCAGTACTTC.

A remark on this clonotype: A much larger clone differs by one base, so this may be a read error. V is TRBV28 and J is TRBJ2-1; D not resolved. V was shortened by 3 bases and J by 8 bases, with 8 bases between the two germline ends. The CDR3 length is 12 residues. Germline values: CDR1 MDHEN, CDR2 SYDVKM. DNA of the CDR3: TGTGCCAGCAGTTTTAGGATTGATGAGCAGTTCTTC. Translated, it gives CASSFRIDEQFF.

This clonotype was detected ten times or more. The genes are TRBV25-1 and TRBJ2-1, with a tentative D call TRBD1 (7 bases). The CDR3 totals 15 residues. Germline V CDR1 and CDR2: MGHDK, SYGVNS. V was clipped by 5 bases and J by 2 bases, with 13 bases between them. CDR3 nucleotides: TGTGCCAGCAGTAGAGACAGGGAGGCCTACAATGAGCAGTTCTTC. Its protein product is CASSRDREAYNEQFF. Filled out from reference TRBV25-1 and TRBJ2-1, the complete variable domain reads EADIYQTPRYLVIGTGKKITLECSQTMGHDKMYWYQQDPGMELHLIHYSYGVNSTEKGDLSSESTVSRIRTEHFPLTLESARPSHTSQYLCASSRDREAYNEQFFGPGTRLTVL.

V and J are TRBV7-6 and TRBJ2-1, with D possibly being TRBD1 or TRBD2 (5 bases each). Trimming removed 4 bases from V and 8 bases from J, with 12 bases in between. The CDR3 spans 13 residues. From germline, CDR1 is SGHVS and CDR2 FNYEAQ. CDR3 in amino acids: CASSSGTVDEQFF. The CDR3 DNA follows: TGTGCCAGCAGCTCCGGGACGGTTGATGAGCAGTTCTTC.

The rearrangement joins TRBV6-1 to TRBJ2-3, with TRBD2 matching over 8 bases. V shed 6 bases and J 0 bases; nucleotides not matched to a gene: 8. The CDR3 runs 16 residues. The germline V gene has CDR1 MNHNS and CDR2 SASEGT. The CDR3 here is CASRPNPSGSTDTQYF. The CDR3 DNA is TGTGCCAGCAGGCCCAACCCTAGCGGGAGCACAGATACGCAGTATTTT.

This clonotype was seen many times. The gene calls are TRBV20-1 and TRBJ2-1; 11 bases map to TRBD2. Germline V gives CDR1 DFQATT, CDR2 SNEGSKA (reference sequence). The CDR3 loop spans 14 amino acids. V was clipped by 3 bases and J by 8 bases; unmatched bases: 6. The CDR3, as DNA: TGCAGTGCTAGTGTAGCGGGAGGGGACGATGAGCAGTTCTTC. Amino acids: CSASVAGGDDEQFF.

Note on this clonotype: A much larger clonotype is one base distant, so this may be a read error. The V call is TRBV7-2, the J call TRBJ2-5, with D maybe TRBD1 (6 bases). The DNA matches TRBJ2-1 better at its end, which makes the J call doubtful. The germline V gene has CDR1 SGHTA and CDR2 FQGNSA. This CDR3 has 16 amino acids. This chain's CDR3 is CASSQEFTGMGNEQFF. CDR3 in DNA: TGCGCCAGCAGCCAAGAATTTACAGGGATGGGCAATGAGCAGTTCTTC.